Listed below are T cell receptor beta chains from one sample, sequenced in a study of cytomegalovirus exposure and HLA in healthy donors. The assay was immunoSEQ multiplex PCR, and TCRdb's table has in-frame clones only and misses some. The top ten clones hold around 4.8% of a sample with over 100,000 clones, roughly three fifths of them seen once. The sample was PBMCs. The receptors derive from a human donor in good health. Both conserved end residues are part of each CDR3. A D gene is named only where the DNA matches it firmly. Clone sizes are given selectively: once, few, many, or a class where the clone is expanded.

v_call	clone_size	j_call	d_call	cdr3_nt	cdr3_aa
TRBV19	NA	TRBJ2-3	NA	TGTGCCAGTAGTATGGGCAGTCTCCGTGATACGCAGTATTTT	CASSMGSLRDTQYF
TRBV21-1	few	TRBJ1-5	NA	TGTGCCAGCAGCAAAGCACAGAATCCCACAAAGTATAGCAATCAGCCCCAGCATTTT	CASSKAQNPTKYSNQPQHF
TRBV4-1	NA	TRBJ2-2	TRBD2	TGCGCCAGCAGCGCGGGACTAGCGGTCGCCGGGGAGCTGTTTTTT	CASSAGLAVAGELFF
TRBV2	NA	TRBJ1-5	NA	TGTGCCAGCAGTGCCGGGGGGGAAGGTGGGCATTTT	CASSAGGEGGHF
TRBV5-5	NA	TRBJ1-5	NA	TGTGCCAGCAGCTTGATGGGGGGTGCGGGACAGCCCCAGCATTTT	CASSLMGGAGQPQHF
TRBV5-1	NA	TRBJ2-2	NA	TGCGCCAGCAGCGACTTAGGGTACGGGGCCGGGGAGCTGTTTTTT	CASSDLGYGAGELFF
TRBV9	NA	TRBJ1-3	NA	TGTGCCACCAACCCCCTCGGAGGGGACACCATATATTTT	CATNPLGGDTIYF
TRBV28	few	TRBJ1-5	NA	TGTGCCAGCAGTTTGGTCAGGGGCAATCAGCCCCAGCATTTT	CASSLVRGNQPQHF
TRBV30	NA	TRBJ1-2	NA	TGTGCCTGGAGTTCATTGTCCTCCGGGGGAGATGGCTACACCTTC	CAWSSLSSGGDGYTF
TRBV6-1	NA	TRBJ1-2	NA	TGTGCCAGCAGTGAAGCAGCTAAGGGGCTGCACACCTTC	CASSEAAKGLHTF
TRBV5-6	NA	TRBJ2-5	TRBD2	TGTGCCAGCAGCTTGCAAGCGGGACTAGGGGGTGAGACCCAGTACTTC	CASSLQAGLGGETQYF
TRBV5-1	NA	TRBJ2-3	TRBD1	TGCGCCAGCAGCTGGGGGACAGGATCTAGCACAGATACGCAGTATTTT	CASSWGTGSSTDTQYF
TRBV30	NA	TRBJ2-5	NA	TGTGCCTGGAGGCGGATGGAGACCCAGTACTTC	CAWRRMETQYF
TRBV29-1	few	TRBJ1-1	TRBD1	TGCAGCGTTGACCCACAGGGGATGAACACTGAAGCTTTCTTT	CSVDPQGMNTEAFF
TRBV30	NA	TRBJ1-5	NA	TGTGCCTGGAGTGTAAGGGGGCCCCAGCATTTT	CAWSVRGPQHF
TRBV7-9	NA	TRBJ2-5	TRBD2	TGTGCCAGCAGCCCCGGACTAGCGGGAATCTGGAGGGAAGAGACCCAGTACTTC	CASSPGLAGIWREETQYF
TRBV28	few	TRBJ2-7	NA	TGTGCCAGCAGTTCCGCTGGAGTGTCAGAGTACGAACAGTACTTC	CASSSAGVSEYEQYF
TRBV5-1	few	TRBJ2-5	NA	TGCGCCAGCGGCAAGCTAGCCACCACTCAAGAGACCCAGTACTTC	CASGKLATTQETQYF
TRBV18	NA	TRBJ2-2	TRBD1	TGTGCCAGCTCACCCGGACAGGGGAACACCGGGGAGCTGTTTTTT	CASSPGQGNTGELFF
TRBV7-9	NA	TRBJ1-2	NA	TGTGCCAGCAGCTTAGCGAACAAGAACTATGGCTACACCTTC	CASSLANKNYGYTF
TRBV29-1	NA	TRBJ1-2	NA	TGCAGCGTTGATCCCACAGGGAACTATGGCTACACCTTC	CSVDPTGNYGYTF
TRBV6-4	few	TRBJ2-2	NA	TGTGCCAGCAGTGACCGTGCGAACACCGGGGAGCTGTTTTTT	CASSDRANTGELFF
TRBV9	few	TRBJ1-1	TRBD1	TGTGCCAGCAGCGCATGGACAGGGGGCACTGAAGCTTTCTTT	CASSAWTGGTEAFF
TRBV11-2	NA	TRBJ1-5	NA	TGTGCCAGCGCCGACCAGGGGAATCAGCCCCAGCATTTT	CASADQGNQPQHF
TRBV7-9	NA	TRBJ1-4	TRBD1	TGTGCCAGCAGCTCGTTCCGGGACAGGGCTAATGAAAAACTGTTTTTT	CASSSFRDRANEKLFF
TRBV5-6	few	TRBJ1-6	TRBD1	TGTGCCAGCAGCTTGTTCCGCGGGGCAGGGGGACATTCACCCCTCCACTTT	CASSLFRGAGGHSPLHF
TRBV27	few	TRBJ2-1	NA	TGTGCCAGCAGAGAGGTGGAGGTGTCCTACAATGAGCAGTTCTTC	CASREVEVSYNEQFF
TRBV19	NA	TRBJ2-2	TRBD1	TGTGCCAGTATTACCGGGACAGGGGGTAGCGGGGAGCTGTTTTTT	CASITGTGGSGELFF
TRBV2	few	TRBJ1-2	NA	TGTGCCAGCAGCGAGAGTAGACAGGCCCTTTATAATGGCTACACCTTC	CASSESRQALYNGYTF
TRBV27	NA	TRBJ2-7	TRBD2	TGTGCCAGCAGCAGATACACCGGGACTAGGAAATACGAGCAGTACTTC	CASSRYTGTRKYEQYF
TRBV9	NA	TRBJ1-3	NA	TGTGCCAGCAGCGACGGAGTGGCTGGAAACACCATATATTTT	CASSDGVAGNTIYF
TRBV13	NA	TRBJ1-2	NA	TGTGCCAGCAGCTCGGTCGTCTATGGCTACACCTTC	CASSSVVYGYTF
TRBV7-2	NA	TRBJ2-1	TRBD2	TGTGCCAGCAGCTTAAGCGGGAGCTACAATGAGCAGTTCTTC	CASSLSGSYNEQFF
TRBV7-3	NA	TRBJ1-2	NA	TGTGCCAGCAGCTTATCACCGGGACCAACGGGGGACTACACCTTC	CASSLSPGPTGDYTF
TRBV19	NA	TRBJ1-4	TRBD1	TGTGCCAGTAGTATTCAACCCGGGACAGGGATTCAACTGTTTTTT	CASSIQPGTGIQLFF
TRBV6-5	NA	TRBJ1-1	TRBD1	TGTGCCAGCAGTTACTATCGACAGGGTAGTACTGAAGCTTTCTTT	CASSYYRQGSTEAFF
TRBV5-1	NA	TRBJ2-1	TRBD1	TGCGCCAGCAGCTTGATGGCAGGGGGCCTTGCAAGCTCCTACAATGAGCAGTTCTTC	CASSLMAGGLASSYNEQFF
TRBV27	NA	TRBJ2-3	TRBD1	TGTGCCAGCAGCCCTAGGACAGGGGGCGTAAATACGCAGTATTTT	CASSPRTGGVNTQYF
TRBV30	NA	TRBJ2-2	NA	TGTGCCTGGAGTGTACTTGGGCAAGGCTCCACCGGGGAGCTGTTTTTT	CAWSVLGQGSTGELFF
TRBV18	NA	TRBJ2-1	TRBD2	TGTGCCAGCTCACAGGGGACTAGGATGGGCGAGCAGTTCTTC	CASSQGTRMGEQFF
TRBV19	NA	TRBJ2-7	TRBD2	TGTGCCAGTAGTGCCGGGACTAACTCCTACGAGCAGTACTTC	CASSAGTNSYEQYF
TRBV7-2	NA	TRBJ1-1	NA	TGTGCCAGCAGCTTTATCCAAGGGAGGGGTGAAGCTTTCTTT	CASSFIQGRGEAFF
TRBV21-1	NA	TRBJ2-2	NA	TGTGCCAGCAGCAATGAAAGACTAGCGGGAGGCCTACCGAACACCGGGGAGCTGTTTTTT	CASSNERLAGGLPNTGELFF
TRBV18	once	TRBJ1-1	NA	TGTGCCAGCTCACCTCGTGAAGGGGGTTTCGCTTTCTTT	CASSPREGGFAFF
TRBV19	NA	TRBJ2-7	NA	TGTGCCAGTAGTCAGGCCTCACCCTACGAGCAGTACTTC	CASSQASPYEQYF
TRBV7-9	once	TRBJ2-3	NA	TGTGCCAGCAGCTTAGGAAATGACATGAACACATACCCAGATACGCAGTATTTT	CASSLGNDMNTYPDTQYF
TRBV28	few	TRBJ2-7	TRBD2	TGTGCCAGCAGTTCACCGGGGACTAGCGGGACCTACGAGCAGTACTTC	CASSSPGTSGTYEQYF
TRBV29-1	once	TRBJ1-6	NA	TGCAGCGTACAGGGTTCGGGGAATTCACCCCTCCACTTT	CSVQGSGNSPLHF
TRBV30	NA	TRBJ1-1	TRBD1	TGTGCCTGGAGTGCGGGGTGGCAGGGGGCTTGGGAAGCTTTCTTT	CAWSAGWQGAWEAFF
TRBV7-9	NA	TRBJ2-7	TRBD1	TGTGCCAGCAGCAGAAGAGCGGACAGGGGAATTGGTGAGCAGTACTTC	CASSRRADRGIGEQYF
TRBV7-9	NA	TRBJ2-3	TRBD2	TGTGCCAGCAGCTTAGACGTGGTTGCGGGAGCCTACACAGATACGCAGTATTTT	CASSLDVVAGAYTDTQYF
TRBV7-2	NA	TRBJ2-1	NA	TGTGCCAGCAGCTTAATTTGGGGAGGGGGACCCTACAATGAGCAGTTCTTC	CASSLIWGGGPYNEQFF
TRBV27	once	TRBJ2-3	TRBD2	TGTGCCAGCAGTTTCATCAGGACTAGCGGGAGCACAGATACGCAGTATTTT	CASSFIRTSGSTDTQYF
TRBV5-8	NA	TRBJ1-3	NA	TGTGCCAGCAGCTTGTCGAGGCTCTCTGGAAACACCATATATTTT	CASSLSRLSGNTIYF
TRBV30	NA	TRBJ2-7	NA	TGTGCCTGGAGTGCCGGTAACCGTAACGAGCAGTACTTC	CAWSAGNRNEQYF